This entry concerns a single TCR beta chain. The antigen is undetermined. RNA, once extracted, was reverse transcribed into cDNA for use as the sequencing template. Here immunoSEQ multiplex PCR was the method, and the copy in TCRdb shows in-frame clones only, minus some. This sample has about 210,000 clones, with around 65% found just once. The treatment is: oral pan-JAK inhibitor, 5-10 mg twice daily. This entry comes from a study of CD8+ T cells in alopecia areata. Per germline, CDR1 SQVTM and CDR2 ANQGSEA. The CDR3 length is 12 residues. Trimming shortened V by 7 bases and J by 4 bases, and 13 bases separated the two germline ends. General study results and limits: Clonality in the scalp and expanded CD8+ clones ranked among the top 100 were significantly decreased by tofacitinib. Scalp and blood samples kept many expanded lesional clones throughout tofacitinib.

The chain links TRBV29-1 to TRBJ2-5; D could derive from TRBD1 or TRBD2 (6 bases each). The sample in question was CD4+ T cells sorted from blood, obtained at week 4, from a patient treated with tofacitinib. This sequence originates from a human donor with alopecia areata. The CDR3 nucleotides are TGCAGCGGCAGGGGAGCGGGAGAGACCCAGTACTTC. It translates to CSGRGAGETQYF.